This record covers a single T cell receptor beta chain. The sample comes from a study of patients and donors after allogeneic stem cell transplantation. A single record per CDR3 protein comes from TCRdb applying MiXCR to the RT-PCR reads. Of about 160,000 distinct CDR3 sequences in the sample, roughly 24% were seen once. Sequenced material: blood, either unsorted or a sorted T cell fraction (not recorded which). The TCR comes from a human donor who was either an allogeneic HSCT recipient or a stem cell or donor lymphocyte infusion donor (not recorded which). It is not recorded whose cells these are; they may come from a transplant donor.

In DNA, the CDR3 is TGTGCCACCAGTGATAGGGACCACACTGAAGCTTTCTTT. This codes for CATSDRDHTEAFF. The genes are TRBV24-1 and TRBJ1-1; tentative D call: TRBD1 (5 bases). This CDR3 spans 13 amino acids. Germline lookup yields CDR1 KGHDR and CDR2 SFDVKD. V was pared by 3 bases and J by 3 bases, with 7 bases between.